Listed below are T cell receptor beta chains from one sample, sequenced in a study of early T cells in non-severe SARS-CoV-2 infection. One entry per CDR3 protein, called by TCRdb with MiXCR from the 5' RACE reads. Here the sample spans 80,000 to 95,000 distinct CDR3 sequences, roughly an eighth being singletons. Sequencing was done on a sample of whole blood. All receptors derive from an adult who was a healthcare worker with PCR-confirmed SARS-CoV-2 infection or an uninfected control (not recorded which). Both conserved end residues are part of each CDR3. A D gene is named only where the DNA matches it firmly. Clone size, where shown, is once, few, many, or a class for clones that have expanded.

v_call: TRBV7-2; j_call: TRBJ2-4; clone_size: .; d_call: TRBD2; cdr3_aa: CASSASGIQAKNIQYF; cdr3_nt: TGTGCCAGCAGCGCTAGCGGGATCCAAGCCAAAAACATTCAGTACTTC
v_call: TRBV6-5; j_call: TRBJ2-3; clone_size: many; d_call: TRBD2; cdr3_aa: CASSMWGLAGPDTQYF; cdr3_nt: TGTGCCAGCAGTATGTGGGGACTAGCGGGCCCAGATACGCAGTATTTT
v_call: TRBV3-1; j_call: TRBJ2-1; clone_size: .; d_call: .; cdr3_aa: CASSQDSGYSYNEQFF; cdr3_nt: TGTGCCAGCAGCCAAGATAGTGGCTACTCCTACAATGAACAGTTCTTC
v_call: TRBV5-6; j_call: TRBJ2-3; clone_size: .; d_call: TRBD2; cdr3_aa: CASSTLADHTDTQYF; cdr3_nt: TGTGCCAGCAGCACACTAGCGGACCACACAGATACGCAGTATTTT
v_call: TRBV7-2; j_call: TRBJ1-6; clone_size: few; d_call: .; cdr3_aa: CASSLAWGAGSSYNSPLHF; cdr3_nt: TGTGCCAGCAGCTTAGCCTGGGGGGCGGGTAGCTCCTATAATTCACCCCTCCACTTT
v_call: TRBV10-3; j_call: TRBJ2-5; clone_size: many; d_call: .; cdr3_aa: CAISEKETQYF; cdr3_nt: TGTGCCATCAGTGAGAAGGAGACCCAGTACTTC
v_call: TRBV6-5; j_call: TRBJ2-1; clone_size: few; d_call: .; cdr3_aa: CASSHESLNEQFF; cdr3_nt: TGTGCCAGCAGTCATGAAAGCCTCAATGAGCAGTTCTTC
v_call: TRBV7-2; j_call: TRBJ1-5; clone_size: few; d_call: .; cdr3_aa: CASSLQAGAGQPQHF; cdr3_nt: TGTGCCAGCAGCTTACAAGCGGGCGCGGGGCAGCCCCAGCATTTT
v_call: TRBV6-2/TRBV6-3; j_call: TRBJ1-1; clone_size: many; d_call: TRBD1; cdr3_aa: CASSYRPTGGWGSTEAFF; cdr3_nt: TGTGCCAGCAGTTACCGCCCGACAGGGGGTTGGGGCTCCACTGAAGCTTTCTTT
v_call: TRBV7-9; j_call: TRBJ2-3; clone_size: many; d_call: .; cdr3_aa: CASSPLRPTDTQYF; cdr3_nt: TGTGCCAGCAGCCCGCTTAGGCCCACAGATACGCAGTATTTT
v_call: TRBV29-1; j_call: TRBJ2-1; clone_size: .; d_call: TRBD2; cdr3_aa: CSVEEPGSGGAEEQFF; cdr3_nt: TGCAGCGTTGAAGAGCCGGGTAGCGGGGGGGCGGAGGAGCAGTTCTTC
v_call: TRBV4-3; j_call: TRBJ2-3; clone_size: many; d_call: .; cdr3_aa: CASSPGTADTQYF; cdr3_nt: TGCGCCAGCAGCCCAGGGACGGCAGATACGCAGTATTTT
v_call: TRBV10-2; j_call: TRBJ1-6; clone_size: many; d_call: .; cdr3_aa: CASSEQARGYNSPLHF; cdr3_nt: TGCGCCAGCAGTGAACAGGCTCGGGGATATAATTCACCCCTCCACTTT
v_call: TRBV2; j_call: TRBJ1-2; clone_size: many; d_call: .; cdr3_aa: CASSESGVNYGYTF; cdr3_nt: TGTGCCAGCAGTGAATCGGGCGTAAACTATGGCTACACCTTC
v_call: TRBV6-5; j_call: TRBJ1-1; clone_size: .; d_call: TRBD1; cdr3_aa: CASSPRTGWTEAFF; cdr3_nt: TGTGCCAGCAGTCCAAGGACAGGGTGGACTGAAGCTTTCTTT
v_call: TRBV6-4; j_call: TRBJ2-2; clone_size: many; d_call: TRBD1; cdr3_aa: CASSAGQGDTGELFF; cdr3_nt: TGTGCCAGCAGTGCAGGACAGGGGGACACCGGGGAGCTGTTTTTT
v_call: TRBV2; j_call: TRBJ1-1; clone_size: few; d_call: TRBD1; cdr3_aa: CASIGQGAIRNTEAFF; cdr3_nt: TGTGCCAGCATAGGACAGGGGGCGATCAGGAACACTGAAGCTTTCTTT
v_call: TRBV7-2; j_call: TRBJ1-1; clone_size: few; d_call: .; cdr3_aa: CASSFQGIAEAFF; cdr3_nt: TGTGCCAGCAGCTTCCAGGGGATCGCTGAAGCTTTCTTT
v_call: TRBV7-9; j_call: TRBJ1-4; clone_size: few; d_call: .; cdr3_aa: CASSFPWTQENEKLFF; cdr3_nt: TGTGCCAGCAGCTTTCCTTGGACACAGGAAAATGAAAAACTGTTTTTT
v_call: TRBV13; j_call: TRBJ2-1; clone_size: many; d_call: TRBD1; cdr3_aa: CASSLIVWDRLYNEQFF; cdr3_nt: TGTGCCAGCAGCTTAATTGTTTGGGACAGACTATACAATGAGCAGTTCTTC
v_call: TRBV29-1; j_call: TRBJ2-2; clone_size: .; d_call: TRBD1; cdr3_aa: CSVGAGGNIGELFF; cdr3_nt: TGCAGCGTTGGGGCAGGGGGAAATATCGGGGAGCTGTTTTTT
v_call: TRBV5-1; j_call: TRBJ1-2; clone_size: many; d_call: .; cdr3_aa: CASRQDSANYGYTF; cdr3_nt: TGCGCCAGCAGACAGGACTCCGCTAACTATGGCTACACCTTC
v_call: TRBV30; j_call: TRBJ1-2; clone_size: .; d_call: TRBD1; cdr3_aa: CAWSAGLDRGYGYTF; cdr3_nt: TGTGCCTGGAGTGCAGGGCTGGACAGGGGCTATGGCTACACCTTC
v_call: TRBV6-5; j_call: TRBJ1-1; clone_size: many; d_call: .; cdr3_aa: CASSSPRGTEAFF; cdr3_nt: TGTGCCAGCAGTAGCCCCCGGGGCACTGAAGCTTTCTTT
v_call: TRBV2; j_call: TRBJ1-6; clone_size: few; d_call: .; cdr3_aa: CASSEALSSPLHF; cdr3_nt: TGTGCCAGCAGTGAAGCACTGAGTTCACCCCTCCACTTT
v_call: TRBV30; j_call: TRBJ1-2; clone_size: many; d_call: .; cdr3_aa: CAWGNMVNNYGYTF; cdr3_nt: TGTGCCTGGGGGAACATGGTAAATAACTATGGCTACACCTTC
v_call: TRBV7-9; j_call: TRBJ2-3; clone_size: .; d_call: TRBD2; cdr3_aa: CASSLVGLAGDLAQYF; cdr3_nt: TGTGCCAGCAGCTTAGTCGGTCTAGCGGGGGACCTTGCGCAGTATTTT
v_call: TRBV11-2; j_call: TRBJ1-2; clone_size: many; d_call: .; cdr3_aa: CASWGGPYGYTF; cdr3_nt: TGTGCCAGCTGGGGGGGACCCTATGGCTACACCTTC